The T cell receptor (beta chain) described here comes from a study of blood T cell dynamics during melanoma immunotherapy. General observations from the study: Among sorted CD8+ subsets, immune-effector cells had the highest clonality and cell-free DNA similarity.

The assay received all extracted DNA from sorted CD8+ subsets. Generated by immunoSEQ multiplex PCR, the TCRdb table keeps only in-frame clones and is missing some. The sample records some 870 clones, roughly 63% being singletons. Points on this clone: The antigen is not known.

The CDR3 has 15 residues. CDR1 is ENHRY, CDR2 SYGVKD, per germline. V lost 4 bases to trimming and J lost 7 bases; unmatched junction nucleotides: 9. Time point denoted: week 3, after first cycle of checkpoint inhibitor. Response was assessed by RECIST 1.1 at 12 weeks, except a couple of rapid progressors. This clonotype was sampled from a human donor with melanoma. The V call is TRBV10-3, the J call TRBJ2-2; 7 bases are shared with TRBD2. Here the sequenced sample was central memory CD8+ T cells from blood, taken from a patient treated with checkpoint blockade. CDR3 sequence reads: CAISGRGGSVGELFF. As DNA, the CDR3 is TGTGCCATCAGTGGCCGTGGCGGGAGTGTCGGGGAGCTGTTTTTT.